This T cell receptor beta chain was sequenced in a study of memory CD4+ T cells and cytomegalovirus serostatus. This clone was seen only once. The sort gate was single viable CD3+CD4+CD8-CD45RO+ cells for memory CD4+ T cells. The assay was immunoSEQ multiplex PCR, and TCRdb's table has in-frame clones only and misses some. The data show about 60,000 clones, 60% to 75% seen once. V was clipped by 5 bases and J by 0 bases; unmatched bases: 10. The germline CDR1 and CDR2 sequences are KGHSH and LQKENI. The CDR3 has 17 amino acids. The clonotype comes from an adult in good health and CMV-seropositive. Sequencing used memory CD4+ T cells from blood. The chain employs TRBV18 and TRBJ1-1; 9 nucleotides align to TRBD1. The CDR3 loop reads CASSTTGGAGVNTEAFF. The CDR3 nucleotides read TGTGCCAGCTCAACAACAGGGGGCGCAGGAGTGAACACTGAAGCTTTCTTT.